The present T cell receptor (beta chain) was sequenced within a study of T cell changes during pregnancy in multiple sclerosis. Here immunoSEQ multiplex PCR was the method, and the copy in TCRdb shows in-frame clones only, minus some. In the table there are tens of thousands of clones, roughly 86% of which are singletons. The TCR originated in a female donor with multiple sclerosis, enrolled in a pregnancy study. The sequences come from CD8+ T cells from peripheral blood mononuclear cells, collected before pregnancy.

The CDR3 spells CASSEQGWDNQPQHF. The DNA for the CDR3 is TGTGCCAGCAGTGAACAGGGCTGGGACAATCAGCCCCAGCATTTT. The genes are TRBV6-1 and TRBJ1-5; perhaps TRBD1 as D (5 bases). With 2 bases removed from V and 3 bases from J, the gap between germline ends came to 11 bases. Germline loops: CDR1 MNHNS, CDR2 SASEGT. The CDR3 is made up of 15 amino acids.